Listed here are 21 T cell receptor beta chains from one sample, sequenced in a study of tumor-infiltrating lymphocytes in primary liver carcinoma. Starting material of roughly 0.45 ug total RNA yielded TCR beta cDNA via a constant-region primer. Generation of the TCR beta libraries relied on three nested multiplex PCR rounds using slightly modified ARM-PCR. A C-beta reverse primer and TRBV1-TRBV30 forward primers served in each of the first two PCR rounds, at ten to eleven cycles apiece. TCRdb reprocessed the multiplex PCR reads with MiXCR, giving one entry per CDR3 protein. The sample includes tens of thousands of distinct CDR3 sequences, about 75% of them seen just once. Co-extracted RNA and DNA came from approximately 20-30 mg of unsorted bulk tissue. Sequenced: tumor-adjacent normal liver tissue. All receptors come from a man aged 40-49 years with primary liver carcinoma and hepatitis B virus infection.

Notes on this clonotype: With a much larger clone just one base away, this may be a read error. The gene calls are TRBV30 and TRBJ2-5; 9 bases are shared with TRBD2. CDR1 and CDR2 from the germline V gene are GTSNPN and SVGIG (reference sequence). This CDR3 is built from 14 residues. CDR3 residues: CAWSRGRAQGTQYF. In DNA form, the CDR3 reads TGTGCCTGGAGCCGCGGGAGGGCCCAAGGGACCCAGTACTTC.

The V call is TRBV10-3, the J call TRBJ1-2; 7 nucleotides match TRBD1. Unmatched junction bases numbered 13, after V lost 8 bases and J lost 7 bases. Germline V gene lookup returns CDR1 ENHRY and CDR2 SYGVKD. This CDR3 is 14 amino acids long. CDR3 region: CAICMTGPTRGYTF. DNA for the CDR3: TGTGCCATCTGTATGACAGGGCCGACTCGTGGCTACACCTTC.

Points on this clonotype: A junction boundary mismatches the germline segment, possibly from a read error. The chain uses TRBV11-2 and TRBJ2-5, with D unresolved. This CDR3 spans 13 amino acids. The germline V gene has CDR1 SGHAT and CDR2 FQNNGV. CDR3 sequence (DNA): TGTGCCGGCAGCTTTAATACCAAAGAGACCCAGTACTTT. Translation: CAGSFNTKETQYF.

A single count supports this clonotype. One end of the junction fails to match germline, which may point to a read error. The chain is built from TRBV28 and TRBJ2-7; TRBD2 matches 11 bases. The germline V gene has CDR1 MDHEN and CDR2 SYDVKM. CDR3 size: 14 residues. CDR3 in DNA: TGTGCCAGCAATCCACTAGCGGGAGACTACGAGGAGTATTTC. It is translated as CASNPLAGDYEEYF. Filled out from reference TRBV28 and TRBJ2-7, the complete variable domain reads DVKVTQSSRYLVKRTGEKVFLECVQDMDHENMFWYRQDPGLGLRLIYFSYDVKMKEKGDIPEGYSVSREKKERFSLILESASTNQTSMYLCASNPLAGDYEEYFGPGTRLTVT.

By share, this clonotype counts as medium-sized. The rearrangement joins TRBV11-2 to TRBJ2-3; TRBD2 is a possible D gene (6 bases). This CDR3 contains 13 residues. The germline V gene has CDR1 SGHAT and CDR2 FQNNGV. The V end was cut by 3 bases, the J end by 6 bases, with 10 bases between. CDR3 residues: CASSFGEADTQYF. Written as DNA, the CDR3 is TGTGCCAGCAGCTTCGGGGAGGCGGATACGCAGTATTTT. Full variable domain (remainder filled in from reference TRBV11-2 and TRBJ2-3): EAGVAQSPRYKIIEKRQSVAFWCNPISGHATLYWYQQILGQGPKLLIQFQNNGVVDDSQLPKDRFSAERLKGVDSTLKIQPAKLEDSAVYLCASSFGEADTQYFGPGTRLTVL.

On this clonotype itself: At one end the junction does not follow the germline gene, possibly because of a read error. The chain recombines TRBV13 with TRBJ2-3; D remains unclear. This CDR3 is built from 13 residues. Germline CDR1 and CDR2: PRHDT and FYEKMQ (reference sequence). CDR3 in amino acids: CSSLDSSTDTQYF. The CDR3 DNA reads TGTTCCAGCTTGGATTCGAGCACAGACACGCAGTATTTT.

Concerning this clonotype itself: A much larger clonotype is one base distant, so this may be a read error. This chain joins TRBV18 and TRBJ2-3; D is perhaps TRBD2 (6 bases). This CDR3 comprises 16 residues. Trimming removed 5 bases at V and 1 base at J, with 16 bases between. Germline loops: CDR1 KGHSH, CDR2 LQKENI. In DNA form, the CDR3 reads TGTGCCAGCTCAGCGACGGGGGTATATGGCACAGATACGCAGTATTTT. Its translation: CASSATGVYGTDTQYF. Filled out from reference TRBV18 and TRBJ2-3, the complete variable domain reads NAGVMQNPRHLVRRRGQEARLRCSPMKGHSHVYWYRQLPEEGLKFMVYLQKENIIDESGMPKERFSAEFPKEGPSILRIQQVVRGDSAAYFCASSATGVYGTDTQYFGPGTRLTVL.

The CDR3 reads CSGGDSDLHKQYF. The CDR3 bases are TGCAGCGGGGGGGACTCTGATCTCCACAAGCAGTACTTC. This chain uses TRBV29-1 with TRBJ2-7; a weak D match, TRBD2 (6 bases). Germline values: CDR1 SQVTM, CDR2 ANQGSEA. Between the trimmed V and J ends, which lost 7 bases and 8 bases, there was a span of 21 bases. CDR3 length: 13 amino acids.

This clonotype showed up just once. The J gene is TRBJ1-2, the V gene TRBV4-1, with D unresolved. Germline CDR1 reads MGHRA; CDR2 reads YSYEKL. CDR3 length: 15 residues. The CDR3 loop reads CVSSQDGQKGSGYTF. The CDR3 DNA reads as TGCGTCAGTAGCCAAGATGGCCAAAAAGGTAGTGGCTACACCTTC.

Concerning this clonotype: One end of the junction fails to match germline, which may point to a read error. The chain employs TRBV10-3 and TRBJ2-1, with 8 bases identical to TRBD2. Germline CDR1 reads ENHRY; CDR2 reads SYGVKD. CDR3 length equals 20 residues. In nucleotides, the CDR3 is TGTCCCATCAGTGGGGTACTAGCGGATTATAAAAGTAGCTCCTACAATGAGCAGTTCTTC. Amino acids: CPISGVLADYKSSSYNEQFF.

This clonotype occurred once. This sequence may be a read error, since a much larger clone differs from it by one base. The chain has TRBV5-1 and TRBJ2-1; D may be TRBD2 (6 bases). The CDR3 is 13 residues long. Per the germline V gene, CDR1 is SGHRS and CDR2 is YFSETQ. The DNA for the CDR3 is TGCGTCAGCAGCTTCGGGGCGGGACCTAAGCAGTTCTTC. Its protein is CVSSFGAGPKQFF.

As regards this clonotype: The junction departs from the called germline gene at one end, perhaps through a read error. The chain recombines TRBV4-1 with TRBJ2-7, with 8 bases matching TRBD1. Germline CDR1 and CDR2: MGHRA and YSYEKL. This CDR3 spans 14 amino acids. The DNA of the CDR3 is TGTGCCAGCAGCCAGGGACAGGAGGACCACGAGCACTACTTC. Translation: CASSQGQEDHEHYF.

To note about this clonotype: Germline is not matched at one junction end, which may reflect a read error. This sequence joins TRBV6-2 or TRBV6-3 and TRBJ1-1; D remains unclear. The CDR3 extends over 17 amino acids. CDR1 and CDR2 from the germline V gene are MNHEY and SVGEGT. CDR3: CACSYPPAGRLNTEVFF. Here the CDR3 DNA reads TGTGCCTGCAGTTACCCTCCTGCGGGCAGACTTAACACTGAAGTTTTCTTT.

Remarks on this clonotype: A read error may account for a junction end that differs from germline. The chain uses TRBV6-5 and TRBJ2-5; D gene ambiguous. CDR3 length: 11 residues. CDR1 MNHEY and CDR2 SVGAGI come from the germline V gene. The chain's CDR3 is CACSIGGAQYF. For the CDR3, the DNA is TGTGCCTGCAGTATTGGTGGGGCCCAGTACTTC.

This clonotype was observed a few times. The junction differs from germline at one of its ends, possibly a read error. The chain is built from TRBV5-4 and TRBJ2-1; TRBD2 is a possible D gene (6 bases). Germline V gene lookup returns CDR1 SGHNT and CDR2 YYREEE (reference sequence). This CDR3 contains 12 residues. The CDR3 sequence: CAGSLAGRVSHF. CDR3 DNA sequence: TGTGCCGGCAGCTTGGCGGGGCGGGTATCCCACTTC.

The V gene is TRBV7-9, the J gene TRBJ2-7; no definite D call. The CDR3 covers 13 residues. Germline-derived CDR1 and CDR2 are SEHNR and FQNEAQ (reference sequence). CDR3 residues: CVSSLNQAYEQYV. DNA for the CDR3: TGTGTCAGCAGCTTAAATCAGGCTTACGAGCAGTACGTC.

J is TRBJ2-5 and V is TRBV6-4; the match to TRBD2 covers 8 bases. Per the germline V gene, CDR1 is MRHNA and CDR2 is SNTAGT. J was trimmed by 5 bases and V by 9 bases; bases with no gene match: 11. The CDR3 length is 14 residues. CDR3 loop: CASSTISGNETQYF. The DNA of the CDR3 is TGTGCCAGTAGCACCATTAGCGGGAATGAGACCCAGTACTTC.

V gene TRBV29-1 combines with J gene TRBJ2-3, with D possibly TRBD2 on 6 matching bases. Germline values: CDR1 SQVTM, CDR2 ANQGSEA. The CDR3 covers 16 residues. Trimming removed 2 bases at V and 3 bases at J, with 18 bases between. The DNA for the CDR3 is TGCAGCGTTGAAAGCGGAGGGGCCAGCGTAACAGATACGCAGTATTTT. It encodes CSVESGGASVTDTQYF.

For this clonotype: An end of the junction does not agree with germline; a read error may underlie this. V usage is TRBV20-1 and J usage is TRBJ2-3; 8 bases map to TRBD1. The CDR3 consists of 14 residues. CDR1 is DFQATT and CDR2 is SNEGSKA in the germline V gene (reference sequence). The CDR3 region is CSVPRTGNTDTQYF. The CDR3 DNA reads TGCAGTGTTCCCCGGACAGGGAACACAGATACCCAGTATTTT.

CDR3 sequence reads: CSVLDNGQFF. For the CDR3, the DNA is TGCAGCGTTCTTGACAACGGGCAGTTCTTC. V usage is TRBV29-1 and J usage is TRBJ2-1; D unclear. The CDR3 contains 10 residues. V was clipped by 5 bases and J by 12 bases, with 11 bases between them. The germline CDR1 and CDR2 sequences are SQVTM and ANQGSEA.

As to this clonotype: The junction departs from germline at one end; a sequencing error may be responsible. V gene TRBV6-2 or TRBV6-3 combines with J gene TRBJ2-3, with 12 nucleotides matching TRBD2. Germline assignment: CDR1 MNHEY and CDR2 SVGEGT. The CDR3 contains 17 residues. As DNA, the CDR3 is TGTGTCAGCAGTACAAGACTAGCGGGAGTTGGAACAGATACGCAGTATTTT. Amino acids: CVSSTRLAGVGTDTQYF.